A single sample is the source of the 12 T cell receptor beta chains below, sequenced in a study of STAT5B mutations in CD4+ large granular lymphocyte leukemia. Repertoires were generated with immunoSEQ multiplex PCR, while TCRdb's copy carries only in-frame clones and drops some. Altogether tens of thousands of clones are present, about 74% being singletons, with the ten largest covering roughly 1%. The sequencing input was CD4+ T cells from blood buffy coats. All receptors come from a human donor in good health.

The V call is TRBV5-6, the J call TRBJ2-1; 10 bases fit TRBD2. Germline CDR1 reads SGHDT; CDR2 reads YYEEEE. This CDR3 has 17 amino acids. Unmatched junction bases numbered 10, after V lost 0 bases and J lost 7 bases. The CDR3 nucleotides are TGTGCCAGCAGCTTGGCCGGTAGCGGGGGGCGGCGGAATGAGCAGTTCTTC. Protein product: CASSLAGSGGRRNEQFF.

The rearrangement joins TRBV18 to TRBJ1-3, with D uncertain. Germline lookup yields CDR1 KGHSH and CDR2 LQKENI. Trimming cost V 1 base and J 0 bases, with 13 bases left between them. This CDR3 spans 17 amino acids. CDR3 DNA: TGTGCCAGCTCACCACGTCAACACGGATTCTCTGGAAACACCATATATTTT. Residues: CASSPRQHGFSGNTIYF.

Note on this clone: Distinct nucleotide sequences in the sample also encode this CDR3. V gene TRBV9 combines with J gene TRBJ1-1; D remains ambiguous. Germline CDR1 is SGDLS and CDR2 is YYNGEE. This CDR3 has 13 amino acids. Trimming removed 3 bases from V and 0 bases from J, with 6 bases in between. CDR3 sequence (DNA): TGTGCCAGCAGCGCCCACTTGAACACTGAAGCTTTCTTT. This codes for CASSAHLNTEAFF. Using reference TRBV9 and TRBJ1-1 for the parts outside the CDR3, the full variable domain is DSGVTQTPKHLITATGQRVTLRCSPRSGDLSVYWYQQSLDQGLQFLIQYYNGEERAKGNILERFSAQQFPDLHSELNLSSLELGDSALYFCASSAHLNTEAFFGQGTRLTVV.

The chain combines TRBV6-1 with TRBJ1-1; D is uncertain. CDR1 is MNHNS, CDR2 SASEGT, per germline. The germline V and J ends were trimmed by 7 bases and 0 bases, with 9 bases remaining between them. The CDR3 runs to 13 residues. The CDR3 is CASIHRVNTEAFF. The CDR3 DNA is TGTGCCAGCATACACCGGGTGAACACTGAAGCTTTCTTT.

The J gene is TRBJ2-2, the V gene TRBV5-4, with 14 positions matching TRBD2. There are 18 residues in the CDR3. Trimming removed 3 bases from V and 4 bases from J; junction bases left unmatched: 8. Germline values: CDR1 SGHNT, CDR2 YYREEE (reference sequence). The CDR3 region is CASSSGLAGGRGTGELFF. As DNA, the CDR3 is TGTGCCAGCAGCTCAGGACTAGCGGGGGGCCGGGGCACCGGGGAGCTGTTTTTT.

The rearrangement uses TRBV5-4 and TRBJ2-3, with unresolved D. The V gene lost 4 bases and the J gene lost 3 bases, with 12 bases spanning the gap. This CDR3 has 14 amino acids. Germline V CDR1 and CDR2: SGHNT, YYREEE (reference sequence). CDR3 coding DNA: TGTGCCAGCAGCGAATCAACTGGAACAGATACGCAGTATTTT. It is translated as CASSESTGTDTQYF.

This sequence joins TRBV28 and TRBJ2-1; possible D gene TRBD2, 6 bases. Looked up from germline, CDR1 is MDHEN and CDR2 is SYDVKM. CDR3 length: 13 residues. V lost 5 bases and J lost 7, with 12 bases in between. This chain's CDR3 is CASSGGSLNEQFF. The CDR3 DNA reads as TGTGCCAGCAGTGGGGGGAGTTTAAATGAGCAGTTCTTC.

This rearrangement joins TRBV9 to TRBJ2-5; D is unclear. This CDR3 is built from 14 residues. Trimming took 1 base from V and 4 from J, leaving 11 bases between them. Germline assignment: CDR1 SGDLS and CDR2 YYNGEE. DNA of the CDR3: TGTGCCAGCAGCGTATCTGCCAGCCGAGAGACCCAGTACTTC. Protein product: CASSVSASRETQYF.

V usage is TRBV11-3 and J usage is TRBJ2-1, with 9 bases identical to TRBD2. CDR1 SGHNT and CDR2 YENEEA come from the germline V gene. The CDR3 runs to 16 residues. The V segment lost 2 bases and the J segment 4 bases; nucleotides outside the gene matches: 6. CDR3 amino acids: CASSLRGGAIYNEQFF. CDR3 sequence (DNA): TGTGCCAGCAGCTTACGCGGGGGGGCCATTTACAATGAGCAGTTCTTC.

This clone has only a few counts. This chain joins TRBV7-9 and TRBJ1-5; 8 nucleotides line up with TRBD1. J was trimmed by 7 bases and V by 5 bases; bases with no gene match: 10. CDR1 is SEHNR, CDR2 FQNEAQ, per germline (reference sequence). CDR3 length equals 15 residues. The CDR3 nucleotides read TGTGCCAGCAGCCCCGACAGGGGAGGAAAGCAGCCCCAGCATTTT. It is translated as CASSPDRGGKQPQHF. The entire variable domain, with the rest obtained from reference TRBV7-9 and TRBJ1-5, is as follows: DTGVSQNPRHKITKRGQNVTFRCDPISEHNRLYWYRQTLGQGPEFLTYFQNEAQLEKSRLLSDRFSAERPKGSFSTLEIQRTEQGDSAMYLCASSPDRGGKQPQHFGDGTRLSIL.

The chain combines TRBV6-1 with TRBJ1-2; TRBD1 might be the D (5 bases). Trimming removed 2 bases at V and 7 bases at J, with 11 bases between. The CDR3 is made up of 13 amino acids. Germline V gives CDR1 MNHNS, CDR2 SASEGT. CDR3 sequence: CASSESGGSGYTF. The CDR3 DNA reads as TGTGCCAGCAGTGAAAGCGGGGGTTCTGGCTACACCTTC.

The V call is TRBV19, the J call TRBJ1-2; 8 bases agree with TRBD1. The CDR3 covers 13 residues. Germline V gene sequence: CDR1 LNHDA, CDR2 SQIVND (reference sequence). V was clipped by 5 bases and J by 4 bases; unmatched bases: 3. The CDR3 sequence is CASSVDRGYGYTF. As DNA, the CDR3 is TGTGCCAGTAGTGTCGACAGGGGCTATGGCTACACCTTC.